The 24 T cell receptor beta chains listed next were all sequenced from one sample in a study of blood T cell repertoires in COVID-19. Produced via immunoSEQ multiplex PCR; TCRdb's table is partial and in-frame only. The sample contains 250,000 or so clones, more than 75% of which appear only once. The specimen sequenced was peripheral blood. Every receptor here comes from a woman aged 40 to 50 who had recovered from COVID-19.

The chain recombines TRBV19 with TRBJ2-5, with D possibly being TRBD2 (6 bases). Germline CDR1 is LNHDA and CDR2 is SQIVND (reference sequence). Between the trimmed V and J ends, which lost 7 bases and 4 bases, there was a span of 19 bases. This CDR3 is 15 amino acids long. The CDR3 DNA reads as TGTGCCAGTACCCCGGGCGGGGCGTTGGGAGAGACCCAGTACTTC. Its translation is CASTPGGALGETQYF. Drawing the rest from reference TRBV19 and TRBJ2-5, the complete variable domain is DGGITQSPKYLFRKEGQNVTLSCEQNLNHDAMYWYRQDPGQGLRLIYYSQIVNDFQKGDIAEGYSVSREKKESFPLTVTSAQKNPTAFYLCASTPGGALGETQYFGPGTRLLVL.

The gene calls are TRBV6-5 and TRBJ1-2; D is ambiguous. V was clipped by 8 bases and J by 2 bases, with 12 bases between them. Germline CDR1 reads MNHEY; CDR2 reads SVGAGI. CDR3 length equals 13 residues. The CDR3 DNA sequence: TGTGCCAGCGGTCCGGGGAGAAACTATGGCTACACCTTC. This encodes CASGPGRNYGYTF.

V usage is TRBV5-1 and J usage is TRBJ2-5; 16 nucleotides align to TRBD2. V lost 4 bases and J lost 5; bases outside the gene matches: 8. This CDR3 is built from 17 residues. Per the germline V gene, CDR1 is SGHRS and CDR2 is YFSETQ. The CDR3 DNA follows: TGCGCCAGCAGCCCAGGGACTAGCGGGAGGGCATGGGAGACCCAGTACTTC. Translated, it gives CASSPGTSGRAWETQYF.

This chain joins TRBV5-6 and TRBJ1-3; D is undetermined. CDR1 is SGHDT, CDR2 YYEEEE, per germline. V lost 4 bases and J lost 0, with 8 bases in between. The CDR3 sequence is 14 residues long. The CDR3 protein is CASSRVDSGNTIYF. In nucleotides, the CDR3 is TGTGCCAGCAGCCGTGTAGACTCTGGAAACACCATATATTTT. Combining the CDR3 with reference TRBV5-6 and TRBJ1-3 gives the whole variable domain DAGVTQSPTHLIKTRGQQVTLRCSPKSGHDTVSWYQQALGQGPQFIFQYYEEEERQRGNFPDRFSGHQFPNYSSELNVNALLLGDSALYLCASSRVDSGNTIYFGEGSWLTVV.

This clone was observed a single time. In DNA, the CDR3 is TGTGCCAGTAGTATGACCCCGGGCAGGGATCAGCCCCAGCATTTT. Translating it yields CASSMTPGRDQPQHF. The chain recombines TRBV19 with TRBJ1-5; D is possibly TRBD1 (5 bases). The V gene lost 3 bases and the J gene lost 5 bases, with 14 bases spanning the gap. Germline V lookup: CDR1 LNHDA, CDR2 SQIVND (reference sequence). The CDR3 is 15 amino acids.

The chain employs TRBV6-1 and TRBJ1-2; no firm D call. Germline V gives CDR1 MNHNS, CDR2 SASEGT. The CDR3 loop spans 13 amino acids. V lost 2 bases and J lost 4, with 8 bases in between. The CDR3 DNA reads TGTGCCAGCAGTGAACGTGCGGCCTATGGCTACACCTTC. This gives the protein CASSERAAYGYTF.

Only a few counts were recorded for this clone. This chain uses TRBV7-3 with TRBJ1-5; D remains unclear. V lost 4 bases to trimming and J lost 5 bases, with 3 bases between them. The CDR3 loop spans 11 amino acids. Per the germline V gene, CDR1 is SGHTA and CDR2 is FQGTGA. CDR3 coding DNA: TGTGCCAGCAGCTCGTATCAGCCCCAGCATTTT. It translates to CASSSYQPQHF.

The chain has TRBV4-3 and TRBJ1-1, with D unresolved. This CDR3 region has 12 residues. Germline-derived CDR1 and CDR2 are LGHNA and YSLEER. Trimming removed 1 base from V and 8 bases from J, with 8 bases in between. The CDR3 coding sequence is TGCGCCAGCAGCCAAGGTCCGGGGGAAGCTTTCTTT. This sequence encodes CASSQGPGEAFF.

V gene TRBV6-2 or TRBV6-3 combines with J gene TRBJ2-1, with a possible D match to TRBD1 (5 bases). The CDR3 runs 16 residues. Germline CDR1 and CDR2: MNHEY and SVGEGT. Between the trimmed V and J ends, which lost 7 bases and 9 bases, there was a span of 25 bases. Here the CDR3 DNA reads TGTGCCAGCACCCCAGGCGGCAGGGTGGGTCTTGGTGAGCAGTTCTTC. Translation gives CASTPGGRVGLGEQFF.

The rearrangement uses TRBV24-1 and TRBJ2-5; 9 bases are a match to TRBD1. The CDR3 is 15 residues long. From germline, CDR1 is KGHDR and CDR2 SFDVKD. The trim removed 4 bases at V and 5 bases at J, leaving 7 bases unmatched. This CDR3 reads CATSERDRDLETQYF. The DNA for the CDR3 is TGTGCCACCAGTGAACGGGACAGGGATTTGGAGACCCAGTACTTC.

The chain carries TRBV9 and TRBJ1-3; D gene ambiguous. Germline-derived CDR1 and CDR2 are SGDLS and YYNGEE. Trimming took off 3 bases at V and 0 bases at J, with 13 bases between the two ends. CDR3 length: 16 amino acids. The CDR3 DNA is TGTGCCAGCAGCGGGGCCGGGATTTCCTCTGGAAACACCATATATTTT. Its protein product is CASSGAGISSGNTIYF.

The V gene is TRBV6-2 or TRBV6-3, the J gene TRBJ2-6; possibly TRBD1 for D (6 bases). V gave up 2 bases and J gave up 0 bases, with 17 bases separating them. Germline V CDR1 and CDR2: MNHEY, SVGEGT. The CDR3 spans 19 residues. The CDR3 sequence: CASSYGDTEGPSGANVLTF. Here the CDR3 DNA reads TGTGCCAGCAGTTACGGGGACACCGAGGGGCCCTCTGGGGCCAACGTCCTGACTTTC.

The J gene is TRBJ1-2, the V gene TRBV6-5; tentative D call: TRBD1 (6 bases). The CDR3 length is 14 residues. CDR1 MNHEY and CDR2 SVGAGI come from the germline V gene. The V end was cut by 2 bases, the J end by 4 bases, with 11 bases between. The CDR3 spells CASSYRQELYGYTF. The CDR3 DNA sequence: TGTGCCAGCAGTTACCGACAGGAGCTCTATGGCTACACCTTC.

This chain joins TRBV29-1 and TRBJ1-1; D is perhaps TRBD1 (6 bases). Trimming stripped 5 bases from V and 1 base from J, with 14 bases between. CDR1 and CDR2 from the germline V gene are SQVTM and ANQGSEA. The CDR3 is 14 residues long. DNA of the CDR3: TGCAGCGTTCGGGGTGGGGGCTGGAACACTGAAGCTTTCTTT. Residues: CSVRGGGWNTEAFF.

On this clone itself: Relative to the germline gene, one junction end is altered; a read error may explain this. This sequence joins TRBV7-7 and TRBJ2-1, with D possibly matching TRBD2 (6 bases). The CDR3 consists of 19 residues. Germline CDR1 is SSHAT and CDR2 is FNYEAQ (reference sequence). CDR3 region: CASSSVGFSRRDAYNEQFF. Here the CDR3 DNA reads TGTGCTAGCAGCTCGGTGGGGTTTTCGCGGCGGGACGCCTACAATGAGCAGTTCTTC.

V usage is TRBV4-3 and J usage is TRBJ2-2; 12 bases are shared with TRBD2. Unmatched junction bases numbered 14, after V lost 0 bases and J lost 6 bases. Per the germline V gene, CDR1 is LGHNA and CDR2 is YSLEER. This CDR3 has 20 residues. The CDR3 spells CASSQELGSSGRAGAGELFF. CDR3 in DNA: TGCGCCAGCAGCCAAGAGCTGGGGTCTAGCGGGAGGGCCGGTGCCGGGGAGCTGTTTTTT.

The chain recombines TRBV2 with TRBJ2-3; D gene unclear. Germline-derived CDR1 and CDR2 are SNHLY and FYNNEI. Trimming removed 0 bases at V and 8 bases at J, with 9 bases between. This CDR3 spans 13 amino acids. CDR3 nucleotides: TGTGCCAGCAGTGAAGCCGTCCCGGGTACGCAGTATTTT. Protein: CASSEAVPGTQYF. The full variable domain, rest sourced from reference TRBV2 and TRBJ2-3, is EPEVTQTPSHQVTQMGQEVILRCVPISNHLYFYWYRQILGQKVEFLVSFYNNEISEKSEIFDDQFSVERPDGSNFTLKIRSTKLEDSAMYFCASSEAVPGTQYFGPGTRLTVL.

The chain is built from TRBV10-3 and TRBJ2-2, with 10 bases identical to TRBD2. CDR1 and CDR2 from the germline V gene are ENHRY and SYGVKD. The V gene end was trimmed by 2 bases and the J gene end by 15 bases; junction bases not matched to a gene: 3. There are 12 residues in the CDR3. CDR3 amino acids: CAISEPGLAVFF. As DNA, the CDR3 is TGTGCCATCAGTGAGCCCGGACTAGCGGTGTTTTTT.

The chain joins TRBV5-5 to TRBJ2-1, with 14 nucleotides matching TRBD2. J lost 0 bases, V lost 4 bases, and 9 bases had no gene match. The CDR3 runs to 19 residues. Per the germline V gene, CDR1 is SGHKS and CDR2 is YYEKEE (reference sequence). CDR3 protein: CASSHGTSGRVGSYNEQFF. Here the CDR3 DNA reads TGTGCCAGCAGCCACGGGACTAGCGGGAGAGTTGGCTCCTACAATGAGCAGTTCTTC.

V and J are TRBV21-1 and TRBJ2-3; whether TRBD2, the table's D call, matches the DNA was not checked. TRBV21-1 is deemed a pseudogene. This CDR3 contains 13 residues. This chain's CDR3 is CASRGTGLATQYF. The CDR3 DNA reads as TGTGCCAGCAGGGGGACGGGACTAGCAACGCAGTATTTT.

This chain connects TRBV28 to TRBJ1-1, with D possibly TRBD1 on 5 matching bases. The length of the CDR3 is 12 residues. Trimming left V 7 bases short and J 4 bases short, with 10 bases between. Looked up from germline, CDR1 is MDHEN and CDR2 is SYDVKM. This CDR3 is CASMGGGTEAFF. DNA of the CDR3: TGTGCCAGCATGGGGGGGGGCACTGAAGCTTTCTTT.

This chain links TRBV10-3 with TRBJ2-2; maybe TRBD2 (6 bases). V lost 3 bases and J 5 bases, leaving 22 bases between the germline ends. Germline CDR1 reads ENHRY; CDR2 reads SYGVKD. The CDR3 runs 18 residues. The CDR3: CAISDPGTAARGTGELFF. In nucleotides, the CDR3 is TGTGCCATCAGTGACCCCGGGACCGCCGCCCGGGGGACCGGGGAGCTGTTTTTT.

This clone was seen just once. The chain uses TRBV4-1 and TRBJ2-7, with 8 bases lining up with TRBD1. V was pared by 0 bases and J by 6 bases, with 1 base of the junction left unmatched. CDR3 length: 13 amino acids. Germline V gene sequence: CDR1 MGHRA, CDR2 YSYEKL. CDR3 residues: CASSQETGAEQYV. CDR3 coding DNA: TGCGCCAGCAGCCAAGAGACAGGGGCCGAGCAGTACGTC.

This clone has a single count. In DNA form, the CDR3 reads TGTGCCAGCTCACCAGGGACAGCGGCTCTCAATGAGCAGTTCTTC. This codes for CASSPGTAALNEQFF. The chain carries TRBV18 and TRBJ2-1; 7 bases are shared with TRBD1. The germline gives CDR1 KGHSH, CDR2 LQKENI. This CDR3 has 15 amino acids. Unmatched junction bases numbered 7, after V lost 2 bases and J lost 6 bases.